A selection of T cell receptor beta chains follows, all from one sample in a study of shared clonotypes between healthy human individuals. Clones were sequenced by immunoSEQ multiplex PCR, and TCRdb holds only the in-frame ones, with some missing. Found here are some 510,000 clones, 79% of them singletons; the top ten hold 13%. What was sequenced was PBMCs. Receptor source: a woman between 35 and 50 years old in good health. Some clones in this sample may be carry-over from other donors' samples. CDR3s include the opening cysteine and the closing phenylalanine or tryptophan. The order of the fields is V gene, D gene, clone size, J gene, CDR3 protein, CDR3 DNA. A D gene is named only where the DNA matches it firmly. For some rows the clone size is stated as once, few or many, or as a class when expanded; others skip it.

v_call: TRBV7-6
d_call: TRBD2
clone_size: NA
j_call: TRBJ2-5
cdr3_aa: CASSLGSGSGETQYF
cdr3_nt: TGTGCCAGCAGCTTAGGTAGCGGGAGTGGGGAGACCCAGTACTTC

v_call: TRBV10-3
d_call: NA
clone_size: NA
j_call: TRBJ1-2
cdr3_aa: CAISRDPGGYTF
cdr3_nt: TGTGCCATCAGCAGGGACCCGGGGGGCTACACCTTC

v_call: TRBV6-6
d_call: NA
clone_size: NA
j_call: TRBJ2-1
cdr3_aa: CASREDRSSYNEQFF
cdr3_nt: TGTGCCAGCAGGGAGGACCGGAGCTCCTACAATGAGCAGTTCTTC

v_call: TRBV7-9
d_call: TRBD1
clone_size: NA
j_call: TRBJ2-2
cdr3_aa: CASSREQAGPGGDTGELFF
cdr3_nt: TGTGCCAGCAGTCGCGAGCAGGCGGGGCCAGGGGGCGACACCGGGGAGCTGTTTTTT

v_call: TRBV7-9
d_call: NA
clone_size: NA
j_call: TRBJ2-7
cdr3_aa: CASSLGRINSYEQYF
cdr3_nt: TGTGCCAGCAGCTTAGGGCGGATCAACTCCTACGAGCAGTACTTC

v_call: TRBV27
d_call: NA
clone_size: once
j_call: TRBJ1-5
cdr3_aa: CASSFDGSNQPQHF
cdr3_nt: TGTGCCAGCAGTTTTGACGGTAGCAATCAGCCCCAGCATTTT

v_call: TRBV7-8
d_call: NA
clone_size: NA
j_call: TRBJ2-2
cdr3_aa: CASSSHLGYTGELFF
cdr3_nt: TGTGCCAGCAGCTCCCATCTGGGCTACACCGGGGAGCTGTTTTTT

v_call: TRBV19
d_call: TRBD1
clone_size: few
j_call: TRBJ1-5
cdr3_aa: CASMMGQGKTWQPQHF
cdr3_nt: TGTGCCAGTATGATGGGACAGGGCAAAACTTGGCAGCCCCAGCATTTT

v_call: TRBV5-4
d_call: TRBD1
clone_size: NA
j_call: TRBJ2-7
cdr3_aa: CASSRNRGQSYEQYF
cdr3_nt: TGTGCCAGCAGCCGTAACAGGGGGCAATCCTACGAGCAGTACTTC

v_call: TRBV6-5
d_call: NA
clone_size: once
j_call: TRBJ2-1
cdr3_aa: CASSYIGRNEQFF
cdr3_nt: TGTGCCAGCAGTTACATTGGGCGTAATGAGCAGTTCTTC

v_call: TRBV5-4
d_call: TRBD2
clone_size: NA
j_call: TRBJ2-1
cdr3_aa: CASSLSGNSYNEQFF
cdr3_nt: TGTGCCAGCAGTTTAAGCGGGAACTCCTACAATGAGCAGTTCTTC

v_call: TRBV5-1
d_call: TRBD1
clone_size: NA
j_call: TRBJ2-5
cdr3_aa: CASSSGTADFRRTQYF
cdr3_nt: TGCGCCAGCAGCTCCGGGACAGCCGATTTTAGGCGGACCCAGTACTTC

v_call: TRBV7-7
d_call: NA
clone_size: NA
j_call: TRBJ2-7
cdr3_aa: CASSLAATGEQYF
cdr3_nt: TGTGCCAGCAGCTTAGCTGCAACTGGAGAGCAGTACTTC

v_call: TRBV28
d_call: NA
clone_size: large
j_call: TRBJ2-3
cdr3_aa: CASSGQHSQYF
cdr3_nt: TGTGCCAGCAGCGGACAGCACTCCCAGTATTTT

v_call: TRBV7-9
d_call: TRBD2
clone_size: NA
j_call: TRBJ2-1
cdr3_aa: CASNSLAGLGEQFF
cdr3_nt: TGTGCCAGCAATTCTCTAGCGGGACTCGGGGAGCAGTTCTTC

v_call: TRBV9
d_call: TRBD2
clone_size: NA
j_call: TRBJ2-1
cdr3_aa: CASSGGTSGINEQFF
cdr3_nt: TGTGCCAGCAGCGGCGGGACTAGCGGGATCAATGAGCAGTTCTTC

v_call: TRBV28
d_call: NA
clone_size: NA
j_call: TRBJ2-7
cdr3_aa: CASSFPTTGSNEQYF
cdr3_nt: TGTGCCAGCAGTTTCCCAACGACAGGTTCGAACGAGCAGTACTTC

v_call: TRBV18
d_call: NA
clone_size: NA
j_call: TRBJ1-3
cdr3_aa: CASSPVEGSGNTIYF
cdr3_nt: TGTGCCAGCTCACCCGTAGAAGGGTCTGGAAACACCATATATTTT

v_call: TRBV5-1
d_call: TRBD2
clone_size: NA
j_call: TRBJ2-3
cdr3_aa: CASSSASGGSSTDTQYF
cdr3_nt: TGCGCCAGCAGCTCGGCATCGGGAGGGTCTAGCACAGATACGCAGTATTTT

v_call: TRBV5-3
d_call: NA
clone_size: few
j_call: TRBJ2-1
cdr3_aa: CARSPLYNEQFF
cdr3_nt: TGTGCCAGAAGCCCCTTATACAATGAGCAGTTCTTC

v_call: TRBV15
d_call: NA
clone_size: NA
j_call: TRBJ2-1
cdr3_aa: CATSRDRVSLVDEQFF
cdr3_nt: TGTGCCACCAGCAGAGATCGTGTTTCGTTGGTCGATGAGCAGTTCTTC

v_call: TRBV19
d_call: TRBD1
clone_size: NA
j_call: TRBJ1-5
cdr3_aa: CASSIIGGRGGGQPQHF
cdr3_nt: TGTGCCAGTAGTATAATTGGGGGAAGAGGGGGCGGTCAGCCCCAGCATTTT

v_call: TRBV6-1
d_call: TRBD2
clone_size: NA
j_call: TRBJ2-7
cdr3_aa: CASTGLAGAYEQYF
cdr3_nt: TGTGCCAGCACGGGACTAGCGGGAGCCTACGAGCAGTACTTC

v_call: TRBV30
d_call: NA
clone_size: NA
j_call: TRBJ2-7
cdr3_aa: CAWSPSSYEQYF
cdr3_nt: TGTGCCTGGAGCCCGAGCTCCTACGAGCAGTACTTC

v_call: TRBV10-3
d_call: NA
clone_size: NA
j_call: TRBJ2-1
cdr3_aa: CAISPLGQFEQFF
cdr3_nt: TGTGCCATCAGTCCTCTTGGACAGTTTGAGCAGTTCTTC

v_call: TRBV19
d_call: NA
clone_size: NA
j_call: TRBJ2-2
cdr3_aa: CASSMGPTGELFF
cdr3_nt: TGTGCCAGTAGTATGGGGCCAACCGGGGAGCTGTTTTTT

v_call: TRBV2
d_call: TRBD1
clone_size: NA
j_call: TRBJ1-6
cdr3_aa: CASSEGSGQGLSPLHF
cdr3_nt: TGTGCCAGCAGTGAGGGGAGTGGACAGGGGCTTTCACCCCTCCACTTT

v_call: TRBV11-2
d_call: TRBD1
clone_size: NA
j_call: TRBJ1-2
cdr3_aa: CASSLGTGGLYYGYTF
cdr3_nt: TGTGCCAGCAGCTTAGGGACAGGGGGTCTATACTATGGCTACACCTTC

v_call: TRBV18
d_call: NA
clone_size: NA
j_call: TRBJ1-2
cdr3_aa: CASLPPSGGRGNGYTF
cdr3_nt: TGTGCCAGCTTGCCCCCGTCGGGGGGCCGAGGAAATGGCTACACCTTC